This T cell receptor beta chain was recovered during a study of blood T cells in healthy people across ages. With a J-beta primer mix and a sample-barcoded 5' primer, a second PCR ran about 6 to 11 cycles. TCRdb processed the 5' RACE reads anew with MiXCR; each CDR3 protein has one entry. The sample contains 1,800,000 or so distinct CDR3 sequences, about two fifths of which appear only once. CDR1 and CDR2 (germline): SQVTM, ANQGSEA. This CDR3 contains 18 residues. V lost 6 bases and J 4 bases, leaving 28 bases between the germline ends. This chain uses TRBV29-1 with TRBJ2-1; D may be TRBD2 (7 bases). Sequenced sample: blood. This receptor was obtained from a human donor in good health. The CDR3 DNA reads TGCAGCGTAATAATATATAAACGGGGGGCCTTGAGGTACAATGAGCAGTTCTTC. As protein: CSVIIYKRGALRYNEQFF.